The 20 T cell receptor beta chains reported below all come from one sample, sequenced in a study of T cell repertoires in cytomegalovirus infection (dated by TCRdb to between 2018 and 2021). Sequencing used an Illumina HiSeq 1500. In-frame beta chains were kept once TCRdb had trimmed the public reads at Q25 with fastp and called clones with MiXCR. Duplicate CDR3 protein sequences are folded into a single record with the most common DNA and genes. This sample comprises approximately 190,000 distinct CDR3 sequences, roughly 27% of them detected only once. The ten most abundant clones make up approximately 30% of the sample. The sequenced sample consisted of PBMCs. Receptors originate from a human donor in good health (CMV status not recorded). Some clones in this sample may be carry-over from other donors' samples.

The rearrangement joins TRBV15 to TRBJ1-2; 10 nucleotides agree with TRBD1. J was trimmed by 8 bases and V by 3 bases; bases with no gene match: 9. The germline V gene has CDR1 LNHNV and CDR2 YYDKDF (reference sequence). The CDR3 contains 15 residues. The CDR3 spells CATSRPGTGVGGYTF. For the CDR3, the DNA is TGTGCCACCAGCAGGCCAGGGACAGGGGTAGGAGGCTACACCTTC.

The chain combines TRBV5-1 with TRBJ2-1; D possibly corresponds to TRBD2 (6 bases). The V end was cut by 0 bases, the J end by 2 bases, with 15 bases between. The CDR3 runs to 17 residues. Per the germline V gene, CDR1 is SGHRS and CDR2 is YFSETQ. CDR3 amino acids: CASSLARGTEAYNEQFF. CDR3 DNA sequence: TGCGCCAGCAGCTTGGCCAGAGGGACTGAAGCCTACAATGAGCAGTTCTTC.

This clonotype was recorded many times. This chain's CDR3 is CASSEGLNNEQFF. The CDR3 nucleotides are TGTGCCAGCAGTGAAGGCCTCAACAATGAGCAGTTCTTC. The J gene is TRBJ2-1, the V gene TRBV2, with no clear D. V lost 1 base and J 5 bases, leaving 6 bases between the germline ends. This CDR3 is built from 13 residues. The germline V gene encodes CDR1 SNHLY and CDR2 FYNNEI.

The sample holds many counts of this clonotype. Compared with germline, one end of the junction differs, possibly owing to a read error. The J gene is TRBJ1-2, the V gene TRBV7-2; possible D gene TRBD1, 6 bases. From germline, CDR1 is SGHTA and CDR2 FQGNSA. The CDR3 totals 18 residues. The CDR3 nucleotides are TGTGCCAGCAGCCTAGCCCCGTCCCTAGGGGGGGGGGCCTATGGCTACACCTTC. It codes for CASSLAPSLGGGAYGYTF.

This clonotype showed up many times. The V gene is TRBV12-3 or TRBV12-4, the J gene TRBJ1-5; D call uncertain. The CDR3 loop spans 14 amino acids. V was clipped by 8 bases and J by 6 bases, with 17 bases between them. As DNA, the CDR3 is TGTGCCAGCCGACCTCTACATGATTCTCAGCCCCAGCATTTT. This translates into CASRPLHDSQPQHF.

CDR3 in DNA: TGTGCCAGCAGGCCCGACAGGGAACTGTATGGCTACACCTTC. This gives the protein CASRPDRELYGYTF. The chain recombines TRBV2 with TRBJ1-2, with 7 bases matching TRBD1. V was pared by 6 bases and J by 5 bases, with 9 bases of the junction left unmatched. Germline values: CDR1 SNHLY, CDR2 FYNNEI. This CDR3 has 14 residues.

This clonotype appeared many times. The chain combines TRBV7-2 with TRBJ1-3, with TRBD1 as a possible D gene (6 bases). Germline V lookup: CDR1 SGHTA, CDR2 FQGNSA. V was shortened by 8 bases and J by 5 bases, with 13 bases between the two germline ends. CDR3 length equals 13 residues. This chain's CDR3 is CASGGGFRNTIYF. In nucleotides, the CDR3 is TGTGCCAGCGGAGGGGGGTTTCGAAACACCATATATTTT.

This clonotype was picked up a small number of times. A read error may produce the germline difference seen at one junction end. The chain uses TRBV7-9 and TRBJ2-1; the match to TRBD2 covers 7 bases. Germline lookup yields CDR1 SEHNR and CDR2 FQNEAQ (reference sequence). This CDR3 comprises 14 residues. In DNA form, the CDR3 reads TGTGCCAGCAGCGTCGGACTAGACTACGATGAGCAGTTCTTC. Translating gives CASSVGLDYDEQFF.

The V and J genes are TRBV11-2 and TRBJ2-7; D call uncertain. The germline V and J ends were trimmed by 1 base and 6 bases, with 7 bases remaining between them. The CDR3 totals 12 residues. Germline loops: CDR1 SGHAT, CDR2 FQNNGV. CDR3 sequence reads: CASSLGASEQYF. The CDR3 nucleotides are TGTGCCAGCAGCTTAGGGGCGAGCGAGCAGTACTTC.

This clonotype was counted at least ten times. V gene TRBV6-2 or TRBV6-3 combines with J gene TRBJ1-1; a weak D match, TRBD1 (5 bases). Germline assignment: CDR1 MNHEY and CDR2 SVGEGT. This CDR3 comprises 16 residues. V lost 5 bases and J 1 base, leaving 17 bases between the germline ends. The CDR3 bases are TGTGCCAGCAGTACCGGGGACCTACTCTGGAACACTGAAGCTTTCTTT. It specifies CASSTGDLLWNTEAFF.

This clonotype came up many times. The rearrangement uses TRBV19 and TRBJ1-2, with D possibly TRBD1 on 6 matching bases. Trimming took 9 bases from V and 1 from J, leaving 12 bases between them. The CDR3 runs 13 residues. The germline gives CDR1 LNHDA, CDR2 SQIVND (reference sequence). CDR3 residues: CASSLQGNYGYTF. As DNA, the CDR3 is TGTGCCAGCAGCTTACAGGGTAACTATGGCTACACCTTC.

This clonotype was observed a handful of times. The rearrangement joins TRBV2 to TRBJ2-7, with unresolved D. The CDR3 totals 13 residues. Looked up from germline, CDR1 is SNHLY and CDR2 is FYNNEI. V gave up 7 bases and J gave up 5 bases, with 15 bases separating them. The CDR3 bases are TGTGCCAGCACCTCCGGGCCTAAGGACGAGCAGTACTTC. Encoded protein: CASTSGPKDEQYF.

The J gene is TRBJ1-2, the V gene TRBV20-1; 7 bases are a match to TRBD1. V shed 3 bases and J 3 bases; nucleotides not matched to a gene: 1. From germline, CDR1 is DFQATT and CDR2 SNEGSKA (reference sequence). This CDR3 region has 12 residues. The CDR3 reads CSASRGDYGYTF. CDR3 coding DNA: TGCAGTGCTAGCAGGGGGGACTATGGCTACACCTTC.

The chain carries TRBV5-5 and TRBJ1-1; 7 bases agree with TRBD1. The CDR3 length is 16 residues. The V gene end was trimmed by 3 bases and the J gene end by 0 bases; junction bases not matched to a gene: 8. CDR1 and CDR2 from the germline V gene are SGHKS and YYEKEE (reference sequence). The CDR3 region has the DNA TGTGCCAGCAGCTCGGGACAGCCAGCTCTGAACACTGAAGCTTTCTTT. This encodes CASSSGQPALNTEAFF.

There are a few counts of this clonotype. The V and J genes are TRBV11-2 and TRBJ1-6; D gene uncertain. Germline loops: CDR1 SGHAT, CDR2 FQNNGV. Trimming removed 7 bases from V and 0 bases from J, with 13 bases in between. CDR3 length: 16 amino acids. The CDR3 is CASTLSRSSYNSPLHF. The DNA of the CDR3 is TGTGCCAGCACCCTCTCCCGGAGCTCCTATAATTCACCCCTCCACTTT.

This chain connects TRBV27 to TRBJ2-6; D gene uncertain. The V gene's germline CDR1 is MNHEY and CDR2 SMNVEV (reference sequence). This CDR3 spans 14 amino acids. The V end was cut by 5 bases, the J end by 0 bases, with 5 bases between. Here the CDR3 reads CASSISSGANVLTF. CDR3 bases: TGTGCCAGCAGTATCTCCTCTGGGGCCAACGTCCTGACTTTC. Drawing the rest from reference TRBV27 and TRBJ2-6, the complete variable domain is EAQVTQNPRYLITVTGKKLTVTCSQNMNHEYMSWYRQDPGLGLRQIYYSMNVEVTDKGDVPEGYKVSRKEKRNFPLILESPSPNQTSLYFCASSISSGANVLTFGAGSRLTVL.

This chain joins TRBV2 and TRBJ1-1; D not resolved. The V end lost 6 bases, the J end lost 0 bases, and 8 bases lay between the germline ends. Germline CDR1 is SNHLY and CDR2 is FYNNEI. The CDR3 runs to 13 residues. The CDR3: CASRQKLNTEAFF. In DNA form, the CDR3 reads TGTGCCAGCAGACAAAAGTTGAACACTGAAGCTTTCTTT.

The V call is TRBV2, the J call TRBJ1-1, with 10 bases fitting TRBD1. Germline CDR1 reads SNHLY; CDR2 reads FYNNEI. This CDR3 contains 15 residues. V trimming: 2 bases; J trimming: 5 bases; junction bases outside the gene matches: 5. The CDR3 protein is CASSETGQGGTEAFF. Written as DNA, the CDR3 is TGTGCCAGCAGTGAAACCGGACAGGGGGGAACTGAAGCTTTCTTT.

This clonotype was counted many times. This chain uses TRBV7-2 with TRBJ1-4, with D possibly TRBD1 on 5 matching bases. This CDR3 has 15 residues. CDR1 and CDR2 (germline): SGHTA, FQGNSA. Trimming took off 8 bases at V and 6 bases at J, with 19 bases between the two ends. The CDR3 nucleotides read TGTGCCAGCCACCGGGACCCTGGACGGTATGAAAAACTGTTTTTT. Translating it yields CASHRDPGRYEKLFF. Full variable domain (rest looked up from reference TRBV7-2 and TRBJ1-4): GAGVSQSPSNKVTEKGKDVELRCDPISGHTALYWYRQSLGQGLEFLIYFQGNSAPDKSGLPSDRFSAERTGGSVSTLTIQRTQQEDSAVYLCASHRDPGRYEKLFFGSGTQLSVL.

This clonotype was seen at least ten times. The V call is TRBV7-2, the J call TRBJ1-1, with TRBD1 identical over 8 bases. V shed 5 bases and J 1 base; nucleotides not matched to a gene: 6. The CDR3 extends over 15 amino acids. Germline V lookup: CDR1 SGHTA, CDR2 FQGNSA. CDR3 bases: TGTGCCAGCAGCGCGGACAGGGCTCCGAACACTGAAGCTTTCTTT. Protein sequence: CASSADRAPNTEAFF.